What follows are 20 T cell receptor beta chains derived from one specimen sequenced in a study of post-analysis software for immune sequencing data. These TCRs are of unknown antigen specificity. Study outcomes and limitations: With TRBV5-6, TRBV5-1 and TRBV20-1 included, five TRBV segments were more frequent in patients than in controls.

Unique molecular identifiers were carried by the TCR beta cDNA libraries. One entry per CDR3 protein results from TCRdb running MiXCR on the PCR reads. The sample lists a few hundred thousand distinct CDR3 sequences, around a third occurring once. Sample: blood. The receptors were sampled from a girl under 18 with multiple sclerosis.

The CDR3 region is CASSYGTGGGYTF. The CDR3 region has the DNA TGTGCCAGCAGCTACGGGACAGGAGGAGGCTACACCTTC. The chain joins TRBV6-5 to TRBJ1-2; the match to TRBD1 covers 8 bases. The CDR3 is made up of 13 amino acids. Trimming took 6 bases from V and 8 from J; bases not matched to a gene: 8. Germline V CDR1 and CDR2: MNHEY, SVGAGI.

CDR3 sequence (DNA): TGTGCCAGCTGGGACGGATCGGGGGGCAGATATACGCAGTATTTT. Its protein is CASWDGSGGRYTQYF. V and J are TRBV6-2 or TRBV6-3 and TRBJ2-3; TRBD2 is a possible D gene (7 bases). The CDR3 consists of 15 residues. Germline V CDR1 and CDR2: MNHEY, SVGEGT. V was trimmed by 8 bases and J by 7 bases, leaving 22 bases between them.

In its sample, this clonotype was seen a few times. The V and J genes are TRBV5-1 and TRBJ2-1; D possibly corresponds to TRBD1 (6 bases). Deletions cut 2 bases from V and 3 bases from J, with 12 bases between. CDR1 and CDR2 from the germline V gene are SGHRS and YFSETQ. The CDR3 sequence is 15 residues long. The CDR3 sequence is CASSLAGASYNEQFF. The CDR3 bases are TGCGCCAGCAGCTTAGCAGGGGCCAGCTACAATGAGCAGTTCTTC.

This clonotype was observed a handful of times. The rearrangement uses TRBV20-1 and TRBJ1-5; 8 bases match TRBD1. The germline gives CDR1 DFQATT, CDR2 SNEGSKA (reference sequence). The ends lost 0 bases at V and 3 bases at J; junction bases unmatched: 4. CDR3 length equals 15 residues. For the CDR3, the DNA is TGCAGTGCTAGAGAGAGGACAGGGCCCAATCAGCCCCAGCATTTT. This sequence encodes CSARERTGPNQPQHF.

The chain couples TRBV20-1 to TRBJ2-5; 9 bases fit TRBD2. The CDR3 covers 14 residues. The germline V gene encodes CDR1 DFQATT and CDR2 SNEGSKA (reference sequence). The V segment lost 0 bases and the J segment 3 bases; nucleotides outside the gene matches: 2. The CDR3 nucleotides are TGCAGTGCTAGAGATGGCGGGGGGGAAGAGACCCAGTACTTC. Its protein product is CSARDGGGEETQYF.

This clonotype was observed a few times. V gene TRBV27 combines with J gene TRBJ2-7; D possibly matches TRBD1 or TRBD2 (5 bases each). In germline, CDR1 is MNHEY, CDR2 SMNVEV (reference sequence). The CDR3 covers 15 residues. Deletions cut 6 bases from V and 3 bases from J, with 18 bases between. As DNA, the CDR3 is TGTGCCAGCAGACCAGGGTACGGGGTTTACTACGAGCAGTACTTC. Translation: CASRPGYGVYYEQYF.

This clonotype appeared a few times. The rearrangement links TRBV5-1 to TRBJ1-1, with 8 bases matching TRBD1. V lost 1 base to trimming and J lost 1 base; unmatched junction nucleotides: 3. CDR3 size: 15 residues. Germline assignment: CDR1 SGHRS and CDR2 YFSETQ. This CDR3 is CASSLTGQGNTEAFF. The CDR3, as DNA: TGCGCCAGCAGCTTGACTGGACAGGGGAACACTGAAGCTTTCTTT.

The chain recombines TRBV4-2 with TRBJ1-2, with 9 bases lining up with TRBD1. The CDR3 runs 17 residues. Germline V gives CDR1 LGHNA, CDR2 YNFKEQ. V lost 2 bases, J lost 5 bases, and 12 bases stayed unmatched. CDR3 bases: TGTGCCAGCAGCCAAAACGACCGGACGGGGACAGGGTATGGCTACACCTTC. As protein: CASSQNDRTGTGYGYTF.

This clonotype was seen a few times. The rearrangement joins TRBV5-1 to TRBJ1-1; D call uncertain. This CDR3 region has 16 residues. V was cut by 4 bases and J by 9 bases, with 25 bases left in between. The germline CDR1 and CDR2 sequences are SGHRS and YFSETQ. The CDR3 nucleotides read TGCGCCAGCAGCCCCGACCGTGGCGGTGGAGGTTTTCAAGCTTTCTTT. Translated: CASSPDRGGGGFQAFF.

This rearrangement joins TRBV20-1 to TRBJ2-1; D tentatively fits TRBD1 or TRBD2 (6 bases each). The germline V and J ends were trimmed by 5 bases and 4 bases, with 9 bases remaining between them. This CDR3 comprises 12 residues. In germline, CDR1 is DFQATT, CDR2 SNEGSKA (reference sequence). CDR3 coding DNA: TGCAGTGCTTCGGGGGCGTACAATGAGCAGTTCTTC. Translating gives CSASGAYNEQFF.

The gene calls are TRBV5-1 and TRBJ1-6; D gene unclear. V dropped 3 bases and J dropped 9 bases, with 13 bases sitting between them. The length of the CDR3 is 14 residues. The germline CDR1 and CDR2 sequences are SGHRS and YFSETQ. The CDR3 spells CASSSRQGSSPLHF. For the CDR3, the DNA is TGCGCCAGCAGCTCGCGCCAAGGAAGTTCACCCCTCCACTTT.

This clonotype appeared a few times. This chain uses TRBV7-3 with TRBJ2-1; 9 bases are shared with TRBD2. CDR1 and CDR2 (germline): SGHTA, FQGTGA. This CDR3 has 16 amino acids. V lost 5 bases, J lost 7 bases, and 12 bases stayed unmatched. The CDR3 coding sequence is TGTGCCAGCAGCAAAGTAGCGGGGGCTTCTACAAATGAGCAGTTCTTC. Translation gives CASSKVAGASTNEQFF.

The V and J genes are TRBV2 and TRBJ2-1; D is possibly TRBD2 (5 bases). Germline V CDR1 and CDR2: SNHLY, FYNNEI. This CDR3 has 12 residues. Trimming removed 7 bases from V and 9 bases from J, with 13 bases in between. The CDR3 spells CASTENGGEQFF. As DNA, the CDR3 is TGTGCCAGCACCGAAAACGGAGGTGAGCAGTTCTTC.

A word on this clonotype: The junction and the germline gene differ at one end; a read error may be behind it. The CDR3 DNA sequence: TGCGTCAGCAGCTTGGTGGACCGGGCTGGTAACTATGGCTACACCTTC. It specifies CVSSLVDRAGNYGYTF. V is TRBV5-1 and J is TRBJ1-2, with D hard to call. Germline V gives CDR1 SGHRS, CDR2 YFSETQ. The CDR3 runs to 16 residues.

This chain joins TRBV5-6 and TRBJ2-7; 11 bases agree with TRBD2. Matching the DNA end better, TRBJ2-5 makes the J call doubtful. CDR1 and CDR2 (germline): SGHDT, YYEEEE. The CDR3 totals 16 residues. CDR3 nucleotide sequence: TGTGCCAGCAGCACAGGACAGACTAGCGGGGTAGAGACCCAGTACTTC. Amino acid sequence: CASSTGQTSGVETQYF.

This clonotype has more than one count but fewer than ten. CDR3 sequence reads: CASSLARSSGVPYEQYF. The CDR3 nucleotides are TGTGCCAGCAGCTTAGCGAGGTCTAGCGGGGTCCCCTACGAGCAGTACTTC. The V call is TRBV7-2, the J call TRBJ2-5; 9 bases line up with TRBD2. The DNA end is more similar to TRBJ2-7, so the J call may be wrong. Germline loops: CDR1 SGHTA, CDR2 FQGNSA. The CDR3 is 17 residues long.

This clonotype has just a few counts. The chain recombines TRBV14 with TRBJ2-3, with no clear D. V lost 1 base, J lost 10 bases, and 6 bases lay in between. Germline V gene sequence: CDR1 SGHDN, CDR2 FVKESK. This CDR3 comprises 11 residues. The CDR3 sequence is CASSQGPAQYF. The CDR3 DNA follows: TGTGCCAGCAGCCAAGGGCCAGCGCAGTATTTT.

CDR3 loop: CASYQGRATSPGTQYF. In nucleotides, the CDR3 is TGTGCCAGCTATCAAGGACGGGCCACGTCCCCAGGGACCCAGTACTTC. The chain is built from TRBV7-8 and TRBJ2-5, with D hard to call. Germline V CDR1 and CDR2: SGHVS, FQNEAQ. The CDR3 loop spans 16 amino acids. Trimming shortened V by 8 bases and J by 7 bases, and 26 bases separated the two germline ends.

For this clonotype: The junction departs from the called germline gene at one end, perhaps through a read error. V gene TRBV4-2 combines with J gene TRBJ2-1; TRBD2 matches 9 bases. From germline, CDR1 is LGHNA and CDR2 YNFKEQ. The CDR3 consists of 16 residues. CDR3 nucleotide sequence: TGTGCCAGCAGCCAAGGGGCTAGCGGGGACTACAGTGAGCAGTTCTTC. This codes for CASSQGASGDYSEQFF.

The rearrangement joins TRBV5-6 to TRBJ2-7; D tentatively reads TRBD1 or TRBD2 (5 bases each). The germline V gene encodes CDR1 SGHDT and CDR2 YYEEEE. This CDR3 region has 14 residues. V was pared by 1 base and J by 10 bases, with 18 bases between. CDR3 sequence (DNA): TGTGCCAGCAGCTTGACCGGGACCACGGTAACCCAGTACTTC. It encodes CASSLTGTTVTQYF.